This T cell receptor beta chain was recorded in a study of control samples from healthy donors and cancer patients. Per the germline V gene, CDR1 is SGHRS and CDR2 is YFSETQ. Unmatched junction bases numbered 9, after V lost 5 bases and J lost 2 bases. The CDR3 spans 17 residues. Sequencing was performed with immunoSEQ multiplex PCR; in TCRdb, only in-frame clones are kept and a portion is missing. The data show roughly 95,000 clones, roughly 90% seen once. This chain connects TRBV5-1 to TRBJ2-3; 12 bases agree with TRBD2. This receptor was taken from a woman aged 25 to 39 in good health. Sequenced sample: blood. The CDR3 spells CASREAGLAGTTDTQYF. The CDR3 DNA is TGCGCCAGCAGAGAGGCCGGACTAGCGGGAACCACAGATACGCAGTATTTT.